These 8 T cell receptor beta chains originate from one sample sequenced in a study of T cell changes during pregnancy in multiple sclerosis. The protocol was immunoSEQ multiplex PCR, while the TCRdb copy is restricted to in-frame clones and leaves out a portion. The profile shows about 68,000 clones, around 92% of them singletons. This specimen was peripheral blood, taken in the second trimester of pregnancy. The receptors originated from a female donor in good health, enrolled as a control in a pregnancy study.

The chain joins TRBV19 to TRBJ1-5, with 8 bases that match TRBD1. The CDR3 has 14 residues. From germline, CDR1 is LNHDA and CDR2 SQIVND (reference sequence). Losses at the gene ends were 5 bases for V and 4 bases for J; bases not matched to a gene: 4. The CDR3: CASSGDRSNQPQHF. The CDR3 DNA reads TGTGCCAGTAGTGGGGACAGGAGTAATCAGCCCCAGCATTTT.

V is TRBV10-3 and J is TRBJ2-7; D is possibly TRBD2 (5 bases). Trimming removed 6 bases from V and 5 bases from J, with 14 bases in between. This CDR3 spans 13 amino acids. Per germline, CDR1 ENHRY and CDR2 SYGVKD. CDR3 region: CAIRALESNEQYF. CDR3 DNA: TGTGCCATCAGGGCACTAGAGAGCAACGAGCAGTACTTC.

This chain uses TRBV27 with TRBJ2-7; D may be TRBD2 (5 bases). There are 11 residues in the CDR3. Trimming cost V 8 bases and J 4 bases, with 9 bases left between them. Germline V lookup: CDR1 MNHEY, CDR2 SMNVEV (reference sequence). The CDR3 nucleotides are TGTGCCAGCGGCGGAGGTTACGAGCAGTACTTC. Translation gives CASGGGYEQYF.

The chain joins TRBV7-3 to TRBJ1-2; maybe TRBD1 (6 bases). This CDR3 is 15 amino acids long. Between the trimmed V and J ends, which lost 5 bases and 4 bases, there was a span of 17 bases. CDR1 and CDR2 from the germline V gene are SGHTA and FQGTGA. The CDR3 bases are TGTGCCAGCAGCCCGAACAGGGAAATTGGCTATGGCTACACCTTC. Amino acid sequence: CASSPNREIGYGYTF.

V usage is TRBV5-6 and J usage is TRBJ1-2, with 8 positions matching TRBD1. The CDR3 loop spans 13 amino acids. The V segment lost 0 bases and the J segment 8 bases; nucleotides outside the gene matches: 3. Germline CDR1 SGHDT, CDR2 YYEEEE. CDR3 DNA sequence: TGTGCCAGCAGCTTGGGAACAGGGGGAGGCTACACCTTC. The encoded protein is CASSLGTGGGYTF.

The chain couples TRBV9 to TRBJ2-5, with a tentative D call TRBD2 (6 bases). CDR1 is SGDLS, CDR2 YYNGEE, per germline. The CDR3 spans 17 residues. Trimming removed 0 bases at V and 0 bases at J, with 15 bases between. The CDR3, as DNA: TGTGCCAGCAGCGTAGGGCGGGGCGGGTGGGACCAAGAGACCCAGTACTTC. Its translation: CASSVGRGGWDQETQYF.

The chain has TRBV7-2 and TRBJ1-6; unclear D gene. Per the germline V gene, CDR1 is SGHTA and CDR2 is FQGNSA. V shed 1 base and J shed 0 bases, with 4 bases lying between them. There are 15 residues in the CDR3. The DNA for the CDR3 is TGTGCCAGCAGCTTAGGGAGCTCCTATAATTCACCCCTCCACTTT. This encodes CASSLGSSYNSPLHF. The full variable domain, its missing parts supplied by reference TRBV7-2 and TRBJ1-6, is GAGVSQSPSNKVTEKGKDVELRCDPISGHTALYWYRQSLGQGLEFLIYFQGNSAPDKSGLPSDRFSAERTGGSVSTLTIQRTQQEDSAVYLCASSLGSSYNSPLHFGNGTRLTVT.

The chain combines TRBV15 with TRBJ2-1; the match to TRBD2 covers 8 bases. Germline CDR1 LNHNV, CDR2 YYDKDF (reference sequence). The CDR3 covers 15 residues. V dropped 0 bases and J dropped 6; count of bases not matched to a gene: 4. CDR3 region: CATSRETAGANEQFF. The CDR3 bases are TGTGCCACCAGCAGAGAGACAGCGGGAGCCAATGAGCAGTTCTTC. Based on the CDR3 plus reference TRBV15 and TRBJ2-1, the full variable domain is DAMVIQNPRYQVTQFGKPVTLSCSQTLNHNVMYWYQQKSSQAPKLLFHYYDKDFNNEADTPDNFQSRRPNTSFCFLDIRSPGLGDTAMYLCATSRETAGANEQFFGPGTRLTVL.